A single sample gave rise to the 13 T cell receptor beta chains below, sequenced in a study of cytomegalovirus exposure and HLA in healthy donors. Measured with immunoSEQ multiplex PCR; TCRdb has only the in-frame clones, and not every one. The sample consists of approximately 110,000 clones, just under 95% of them appearing once. The specimen sequenced was PBMCs. The origin of the receptors is a woman aged 18-29 years in good health and CMV-seronegative.

V gene TRBV5-1 combines with J gene TRBJ2-3; TRBD2 agrees at 14 bases. This CDR3 comprises 16 residues. V gave up 3 bases and J gave up 2 bases; unmatched junction bases: 2. Germline-derived CDR1 and CDR2 are SGHRS and YFSETQ. The CDR3 DNA follows: TGCGCCAGCAGCTCGGGACTAGCGGGGGACACAGATACGCAGTATTTT. Protein: CASSSGLAGDTDTQYF.

The rearrangement joins TRBV28 to TRBJ2-7; 9 bases fit TRBD2. CDR3 length equals 15 residues. J lost 7 bases, V lost 8 bases, and 15 bases had no gene match. Germline V gene lookup returns CDR1 MDHEN and CDR2 SYDVKM. The CDR3 reads CASRNEPSGAWEQYF. CDR3 nucleotide sequence: TGTGCCAGCCGAAACGAACCTAGCGGGGCCTGGGAGCAGTACTTC.

V usage is TRBV10-3 and J usage is TRBJ1-2; D might be TRBD1 (5 bases). The V gene's germline CDR1 is ENHRY and CDR2 SYGVKD. The CDR3 loop spans 14 amino acids. V was shortened by 4 bases and J by 2 bases, with 11 bases between the two germline ends. Here the CDR3 reads CAISVSTENYGYTF. Written as DNA, the CDR3 is TGTGCCATCAGTGTATCGACAGAAAACTATGGCTACACCTTC.

J is TRBJ2-3 and V is TRBV2; D might be TRBD1 (6 bases). This CDR3 has 15 amino acids. CDR1 and CDR2 from the germline V gene are SNHLY and FYNNEI. The V gene lost 5 bases and the J gene lost 2 bases, with 14 bases spanning the gap. Written as DNA, the CDR3 is TGTGCCAGCAGTACGACAGGTATTTACACAGATACGCAGTATTTT. Translating gives CASSTTGIYTDTQYF. Full variable domain (outside the CDR3, taken from reference TRBV2 and TRBJ2-3): EPEVTQTPSHQVTQMGQEVILRCVPISNHLYFYWYRQILGQKVEFLVSFYNNEISEKSEIFDDQFSVERPDGSNFTLKIRSTKLEDSAMYFCASSTTGIYTDTQYFGPGTRLTVL.

This chain joins TRBV19 and TRBJ1-1, with D possibly matching TRBD1 (5 bases). Looked up from germline, CDR1 is LNHDA and CDR2 is SQIVND (reference sequence). Trimming shortened V by 5 bases and J by 4 bases, and 8 bases separated the two germline ends. The CDR3 sequence is 12 residues long. CDR3 coding DNA: TGTGCCAGTAGTTTTCAGGGCACTGAAGCTTTCTTT. Translation: CASSFQGTEAFF.

J is TRBJ1-2 and V is TRBV29-1; D gene ambiguous. Germline-derived CDR1 and CDR2 are SQVTM and ANQGSEA. The CDR3 is made up of 11 amino acids. V was shortened by 7 bases and J by 6 bases, with 12 bases between the two germline ends. Written as DNA, the CDR3 is TGCAGCGCCGAGGACGGGAATGGCTACACCTTC. This sequence encodes CSAEDGNGYTF.

The chain employs TRBV7-2 and TRBJ2-1, with TRBD1 matching 8 bases. After removal of 6 bases from V and 6 bases from J, the junction contained 7 bases not matched to a gene. CDR3 length: 14 residues. Germline CDR1 SGHTA, CDR2 FQGNSA. The CDR3 protein is CASRRTGYFNEQFF. As DNA, the CDR3 is TGTGCCAGCAGAAGGACAGGGTACTTCAATGAGCAGTTCTTC.

This chain joins TRBV6-5 and TRBJ1-2; the D gene is possibly TRBD1 (5 bases). The V end was cut by 0 bases, the J end by 2 bases, with 7 bases between. Germline V gene data show CDR1 as MNHEY and CDR2 as SVGAGI. The CDR3 runs to 14 residues. DNA for the CDR3: TGTGCCAGCAGTTACTCGGGGGGGAACTATGGCTACACCTTC. Encoded protein: CASSYSGGNYGYTF.

The chain recombines TRBV10-3 with TRBJ1-1; perhaps TRBD1 as D (6 bases). The V end was cut by 7 bases, the J end by 0 bases, with 12 bases between. CDR1 ENHRY and CDR2 SYGVKD come from the germline V gene. The length of the CDR3 is 14 residues. The CDR3 coding sequence is TGTGCCATCAAAACGACAGGTGTGAACACTGAAGCTTTCTTT. It specifies CAIKTTGVNTEAFF.

The rearrangement uses TRBV11-3 and TRBJ2-7, with 7 bases fitting TRBD1. The V gene end was trimmed by 1 base and the J gene end by 3 bases; junction bases not matched to a gene: 0. This CDR3 is 13 amino acids long. CDR1 is SGHNT and CDR2 is YENEEA in the germline V gene. CDR3 DNA: TGTGCCAGCAGCTTAGGGGACAGCTACGAGCAGTACTTC. Its translation is CASSLGDSYEQYF.

V and J are TRBV27 and TRBJ2-3; 8 nucleotides line up with TRBD2. This CDR3 has 18 residues. Germline V lookup: CDR1 MNHEY, CDR2 SMNVEV (reference sequence). V gave up 2 bases and J gave up 0 bases; unmatched junction bases: 10. As DNA, the CDR3 is TGTGCCAGCAGTTTAGCCCCCATTAGCGGGACCAGCACAGATACGCAGTATTTT. Its translation: CASSLAPISGTSTDTQYF.

On this clone itself: This sample includes further DNA sequences coding for the same CDR3. The J gene is TRBJ2-3, the V gene TRBV2, with a tentative D call TRBD2 (6 bases). This CDR3 contains 14 residues. Trimming left V 6 bases short and J 0 bases short, with 10 bases between. Germline CDR1 is SNHLY and CDR2 is FYNNEI. The chain's CDR3 is CASRTSGSTDTQYF. CDR3 bases: TGTGCCAGCAGGACGAGCGGGAGCACAGATACGCAGTATTTT. Together with reference TRBV2 and TRBJ2-3, the CDR3 gives the full variable domain: EPEVTQTPSHQVTQMGQEVILRCVPISNHLYFYWYRQILGQKVEFLVSFYNNEISEKSEIFDDQFSVERPDGSNFTLKIRSTKLEDSAMYFCASRTSGSTDTQYFGPGTRLTVL.

In this sample, this clone turned up once. The chain recombines TRBV29-1 with TRBJ1-3; D might be TRBD1 (5 bases). CDR1 and CDR2 from the germline V gene are SQVTM and ANQGSEA. The V gene lost 4 bases and the J gene lost 5 bases, with 9 bases spanning the gap. CDR3 length: 12 residues. CDR3 nucleotides: TGCAGCGTTGGGTCAGGGCGAAACACCATATATTTT. Residues: CSVGSGRNTIYF.